These T cell receptor beta chains were read from a single sample in a study of cytomegalovirus exposure and HLA in healthy donors. This table comes from immunoSEQ multiplex PCR, and its TCRdb copy is limited to in-frame clones, with some not included. The sample has about 160,000 clones, 77% seen once. Sequencing used PBMCs. These receptors were collected from a man younger than 40 in good health and CMV-seropositive. The CDR3 runs from the conserved cysteine through the conserved F or W. The order of the fields is J gene, CDR3 length, clone size, V gene, CDR3 protein. Clone size is shown for a subset of rows, as once, few, many or a class of expanded clone.

TRBJ1-3 | 19 | . | TRBV30 | CAWSDWAGTSRGSGNTIYF
TRBJ2-2 | 15 | once | TRBV13 | CASSFGGGVFGELFF
TRBJ2-5 | 15 | . | TRBV5-1 | CASSFTRTGEETQYF
TRBJ1-1 | 14 | . | TRBV13 | CASDGGRGHTEAFF
TRBJ1-1 | 14 | . | TRBV10-3 | CAISNRDKNTEAFF
TRBJ2-7 | 13 | . | TRBV5-5 | CASSSDSFYEQYF
TRBJ2-7 | 15 | few | TRBV4-1 | CASSLRDRGFYEQYF
TRBJ2-2 | 17 | . | TRBV4-3 | CASSQEKVGGAPGELFF
TRBJ2-5 | 11 | . | TRBV5-4 | CASSSQETQYF
TRBJ2-5 | 14 | . | TRBV15 | CATSGRGGGETQYF
TRBJ2-5 | 15 | . | TRBV6-1 | CASSELRGYQETQYF
TRBJ1-2 | 14 | . | TRBV6-1 | CASSHRDRDYGYTF
TRBJ1-6 | 14 | once | TRBV6-1 | CASSEDRAGSPLHF
TRBJ1-5 | 15 | . | TRBV19 | CASSIGTGRYQPQHF
TRBJ2-5 | 13 | . | TRBV28 | CASSGHIQETQYF
TRBJ2-3 | 14 | . | TRBV7-9 | CASSPRRTTDTQYF
TRBJ1-6 | 15 | . | TRBV10-3 | CAISDRRGDNSPLHF
TRBJ1-2 | 13 | once | TRBV2 | CASRTRETYGYTF
TRBJ1-5 | 16 | few | TRBV15 | CATSRDGGGPRGPQHF
TRBJ2-7 | 12 | . | TRBV12-5 | CASATDQAEQYF
TRBJ2-3 | 14 | . | TRBV5-1 | CASSYGQGTDTQYF
TRBJ2-2 | 18 | . | TRBV4-1 | CASSQDIVSPGNTGELFF
TRBJ2-1 | 16 | . | TRBV28 | CASSLLAGRVDNEQFF
TRBJ2-2 | 15 | . | TRBV6-1 | CASRPLGTVTGELFF
TRBJ1-2 | 12 | . | TRBV19 | CASSGGIYGYTF
TRBJ2-5 | 14 | . | TRBV7-9 | CASSLTTDQETQYF
TRBJ2-1 | 17 | . | TRBV7-2 | CASSLAAGLRSYNEQFF
TRBJ2-1 | 16 | . | TRBV29-1 | CSAVLAGGFSYNEQFF
TRBJ2-7 | 13 | . | TRBV29-1 | CSVDDRGYYEQYF
TRBJ2-1 | 14 | many | TRBV2 | CASSGGTSYNEQFF
TRBJ1-1 | 14 | . | TRBV19 | CASRRSRVNTEAFF
TRBJ2-1 | 15 | . | TRBV5-8 | CASSLAAGLYNEQFF
TRBJ1-4 | 15 | . | TRBV28 | CASSSGNPTNEKLFF
TRBJ2-2 | 16 | . | TRBV11-3 | CASSRTPGTATGELFF
TRBJ2-3 | 15 | few | TRBV6-1 | CASRIGRGGADTQYF
TRBJ1-6 | 17 | few | TRBV28 | CASSLGDAGQHNSPLHF
TRBJ2-7 | 16 | . | TRBV25-1 | CASSEGRRGDSYEQYF